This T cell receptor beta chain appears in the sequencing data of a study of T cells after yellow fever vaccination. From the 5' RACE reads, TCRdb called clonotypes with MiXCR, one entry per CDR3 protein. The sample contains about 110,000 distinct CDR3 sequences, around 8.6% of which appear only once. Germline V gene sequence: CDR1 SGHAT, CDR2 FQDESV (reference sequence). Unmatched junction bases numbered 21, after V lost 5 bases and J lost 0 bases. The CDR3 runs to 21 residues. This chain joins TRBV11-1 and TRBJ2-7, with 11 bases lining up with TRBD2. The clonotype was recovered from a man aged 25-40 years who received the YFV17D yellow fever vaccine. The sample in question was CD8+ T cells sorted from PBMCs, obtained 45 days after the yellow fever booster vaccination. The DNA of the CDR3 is TGTGCCAGCAGCCCCGACTCCCCCGGGACAGAAACTAGCGGGAGCTCCTACGAGCAGTACTTC. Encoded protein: CASSPDSPGTETSGSSYEQYF.